This TCR beta chain was recorded in a study of blood T cells in healthy people across ages. Using a J-beta primer mix together with a sample-barcoded 5' primer, a second PCR was run for roughly 6 to 12 cycles. TCRdb analysed the 5' RACE reads with MiXCR anew, one entry per CDR3 protein. The sample lists 750,000 to 950,000 distinct CDR3 sequences, 53% occurring once. The length of the CDR3 is 15 residues. CDR1 and CDR2 from the germline V gene are LGHDT and YNNKEL (reference sequence). Trimming removed 4 bases at V and 1 base at J, with 14 bases between. Roughly 10 milliliters of peripheral blood were drawn from each donor into EDTA-treated tubes.

The chain recombines TRBV3-1 with TRBJ2-7, with D tentatively TRBD1 or TRBD2 (5 bases each). The receptor's source is a man older than 75 in good health. The material sequenced was blood. CDR3 amino acids: CASSLKGTGSYEQYF. In nucleotides, the CDR3 is TGTGCCAGCAGCCTTAAGGGGACCGGTTCCTACGAGCAGTACTTC.